Below, 15 T cell receptor beta chains from the same sample are listed, as sequenced in a study of cytomegalovirus exposure and HLA in healthy donors. The PCR had 60 Vbeta and 13 Jbeta primers. Libraries were prepared by immunoSEQ multiplex PCR; TCRdb keeps only in-frame clonotypes and omits some of them. This table holds around 200,000 clones, 80% to 90% found once. Source material: PBMCs. The receptors shown here come from a girl aged 2-10 years in good health and CMV-seropositive.

This chain joins TRBV9 and TRBJ2-3; D might be TRBD2 (5 bases). The CDR3 has 12 residues. Looked up from germline, CDR1 is SGDLS and CDR2 is YYNGEE. Between the trimmed V and J ends, which lost 0 bases and 10 bases, there was a span of 9 bases. The CDR3 loop reads CASSVGLEAQYF. The CDR3 DNA is TGTGCCAGCAGCGTAGGTTTGGAGGCGCAGTATTTT. Looking up the rest from reference TRBV9 and TRBJ2-3 gives the full variable domain: DSGVTQTPKHLITATGQRVTLRCSPRSGDLSVYWYQQSLDQGLQFLIQYYNGEERAKGNILERFSAQQFPDLHSELNLSSLELGDSALYFCASSVGLEAQYFGPGTRLTVL.

This clone was seen only a few times. This chain joins TRBV5-1 and TRBJ2-1; TRBD2 might be the D (6 bases). V shed 5 bases and J shed 5 bases, with 17 bases lying between them. Germline values: CDR1 SGHRS, CDR2 YFSETQ. The CDR3 has 15 residues. CDR3 region: CASSSGLPNNNEQFF. The CDR3 DNA sequence: TGCGCCAGCAGTTCGGGACTCCCCAACAACAATGAGCAGTTCTTC.

V is TRBV11-2 and J is TRBJ2-5; 7 bases align to TRBD1. The CDR3 spans 13 residues. J gave up 1 base and V 6 bases, and 2 bases lay outside the gene matches. CDR1 is SGHAT and CDR2 is FQNNGV in the germline V gene. The CDR3 region has the DNA TGTGCCAGCAGTCGGGACAGCCAAGAGACCCAGTACTTC. Translation gives CASSRDSQETQYF.

J is TRBJ1-2 and V is TRBV6-1; weak D call: TRBD1 (5 bases). The CDR3 loop spans 13 amino acids. Trimming left V 3 bases short and J 2 bases short, with 7 bases between. Germline-derived CDR1 and CDR2 are MNHNS and SASEGT. This CDR3 is CASSDRENYGYTF. For the CDR3, the DNA is TGTGCCAGCAGTGACAGGGAAAACTATGGCTACACCTTC.

V and J are TRBV30 and TRBJ1-2, with 8 bases that match TRBD1. This CDR3 contains 15 residues. Germline assignment: CDR1 GTSNPN and CDR2 SVGIG (reference sequence). J gave up 0 bases and V 0 bases, and 3 bases lay outside the gene matches. CDR3 nucleotides: TGTGCCTGGAGTGTGGGGACAGGATCTAACTATGGCTACACCTTC. Protein product: CAWSVGTGSNYGYTF.

The chain links TRBV28 to TRBJ2-5; 9 nucleotides align to TRBD2. The CDR3 consists of 18 residues. Per germline, CDR1 MDHEN and CDR2 SYDVKM. V was clipped by 4 bases and J by 4 bases; unmatched bases: 16. The DNA for the CDR3 is TGTGCCAGCAGTTCTTTTACGACTAGCGGTCGCGGTAGAGAGACCCAGTACTTC. Amino acid sequence: CASSSFTTSGRGRETQYF.

The chain recombines TRBV7-8 with TRBJ2-6; 7 nucleotides align to TRBD1. CDR3 length equals 17 residues. CDR1 and CDR2 (germline): SGHVS, FQNEAQ. The trim removed 6 bases at V and 2 bases at J, leaving 10 bases unmatched. CDR3: CASSFSKGATGANVLTF. DNA of the CDR3: TGTGCCAGCAGTTTCAGTAAGGGGGCGACTGGGGCCAACGTCCTGACTTTC.

This chain joins TRBV7-7 and TRBJ1-2; D is uncertain. With 8 bases removed from V and 9 bases from J, the gap between germline ends came to 7 bases. Looked up from germline, CDR1 is SSHAT and CDR2 is FNYEAQ (reference sequence). This CDR3 is built from 9 residues. The CDR3 region has the DNA TGTGCCAGCCTCGGGAGCTACACCTTC. Translation gives CASLGSYTF. The whole variable domain, remainder taken from reference TRBV7-7 and TRBJ1-2, is GAGVSQSPRYKVTKRGQDVTLRCDPISSHATLYWYQQALGQGPEFLTYFNYEAQPDKSGLPSDRFSAERPEGSISTLTIQRTEQRDSAMYRCASLGSYTFGSGTRLTVV.

This chain links TRBV6-1 with TRBJ1-5; 7 nucleotides agree with TRBD1. Germline lookup yields CDR1 MNHNS and CDR2 SASEGT. The CDR3 is made up of 16 amino acids. Trimming cost V 3 bases and J 0 bases; bases outside gene matches: 5. CDR3 protein: CASSDATGASNQPQHF. CDR3 in DNA: TGTGCCAGCAGTGATGCCACAGGGGCTAGCAATCAGCCCCAGCATTTT.

This rearrangement joins TRBV28 to TRBJ1-2; 7 nucleotides agree with TRBD1. The V segment lost 10 bases and the J segment 2 bases; nucleotides outside the gene matches: 10. CDR1 and CDR2 from the germline V gene are MDHEN and SYDVKM. The CDR3 consists of 14 residues. The CDR3 bases are TGTGCCACCTCCCGGGGGACAGAGAACTATGGCTACACCTTC. Translating gives CATSRGTENYGYTF.

The CDR3 loop is CASSESNVGGEQFF. The CDR3 region has the DNA TGTGCCAGCAGTGAATCGAATGTGGGAGGGGAGCAGTTCTTC. The chain couples TRBV25-1 to TRBJ2-1; 7 positions match TRBD2. The V gene end was trimmed by 1 base and the J gene end by 10 bases; junction bases not matched to a gene: 7. The CDR3 covers 14 residues. The V gene's germline CDR1 is MGHDK and CDR2 SYGVNS.

The chain carries TRBV19 and TRBJ1-2; D not resolved. This CDR3 spans 15 amino acids. Germline lookup yields CDR1 LNHDA and CDR2 SQIVND (reference sequence). Trimming shortened V by 5 bases and J by 6 bases, and 19 bases separated the two germline ends. This CDR3 is CASSAWSRTDDGYTF. CDR3 sequence (DNA): TGTGCCAGTAGTGCCTGGTCCCGGACTGATGATGGCTACACCTTC. Drawing the rest from reference TRBV19 and TRBJ1-2, the complete variable domain is DGGITQSPKYLFRKEGQNVTLSCEQNLNHDAMYWYRQDPGQGLRLIYYSQIVNDFQKGDIAEGYSVSREKKESFPLTVTSAQKNPTAFYLCASSAWSRTDDGYTFGSGTRLTVV.

The chain employs TRBV5-1 and TRBJ1-1, with no clear D. The CDR3 loop spans 12 amino acids. V lost 5 bases, J lost 1 base, and 6 bases lay in between. Germline assignment: CDR1 SGHRS and CDR2 YFSETQ. This chain's CDR3 is CASRAGNTEAFF. CDR3 coding DNA: TGCGCCAGCAGGGCAGGGAACACTGAAGCTTTCTTT.

The chain couples TRBV4-1 to TRBJ2-1; 9 bases agree with TRBD2. This CDR3 contains 14 residues. Germline CDR1 is MGHRA and CDR2 is YSYEKL. V gave up 0 bases and J gave up 12 bases; unmatched junction bases: 6. The CDR3 sequence is CASSQDPLAGWQFF. In DNA form, the CDR3 reads TGCGCCAGCAGCCAAGATCCCCTAGCGGGATGGCAGTTCTTC.

This sequence joins TRBV28 and TRBJ1-4, with D uncertain. The CDR3 covers 14 residues. The germline V and J ends were trimmed by 5 bases and 8 bases, with 15 bases remaining between them. CDR1 and CDR2 from the germline V gene are MDHEN and SYDVKM. In DNA form, the CDR3 reads TGTGCCAGCAGTCCTAAACCGGGTCGCGAAAAACTGTTTTTT. It encodes CASSPKPGREKLFF.